There are a few counts of the clone carrying this TCR beta chain. CDR3 length equals 18 residues. Germline V gene data show CDR1 as MNHEY and CDR2 as SMNVEV (reference sequence). The junction had 15 bases not matched to a gene; V was cut back by 2 bases and J by 5 bases. The data were produced by immunoSEQ multiplex PCR, yet TCRdb's version contains in-frame clones alone and is incomplete. The data contain 150,000 to 200,000 clones, around 80% of them singletons. These data come from a study of blood T cell repertoires in COVID-19. Study in general: Sites across the United States, Italy and Spain contributed samples from acute and convalescent COVID-19. T cells, B-cell-depleted T cells, or PBMCs supplied cDNA or gDNA.

Enrollees, roughly 18 to 89 years old, lived in about two dozen US areas. The sample taken for sequencing was PBMCs or T cells enriched from blood (not recorded which). The sequence was collected from a man aged 45-65 years who had recovered from COVID-19. The chain combines TRBV27 with TRBJ2-1; 7 positions match TRBD2. The CDR3 loop is CASSLIAGLLGGNNEQFF. The CDR3 DNA reads as TGTGCCAGCAGTTTAATAGCAGGACTACTGGGGGGGAACAATGAGCAGTTCTTC.